This T cell receptor (beta chain) was recovered during a study of T cells after yellow fever vaccination. About the research overall: For low cell numbers, libraries were made with SMART-Seq v4 Ultra Low Input. Study-wide points: Booster samples showed a return of most primary-vaccination clones (almost 97% CD4, approximately 88% CD8).

Germline V gene lookup returns CDR1 DFQATT and CDR2 SNEGSKA (reference sequence). The germline V and J ends were trimmed by 0 bases and 9 bases, with 15 bases remaining between them. This CDR3 has 14 residues. This clonotype has ten or more counts. Its antigen remains unidentified. Using its own MiXCR run on the 5' RACE reads, TCRdb lists one record per CDR3 protein. The sample includes approximately 350,000 distinct CDR3 sequences, around a tenth of them seen just once. The receptor was derived from a young man who received the YFV17D yellow fever vaccine. The chain links TRBV20-1 to TRBJ2-1, with D perhaps matching TRBD1 or TRBD2 (6 bases each). Sequencing was performed on PBMCs, taken on the day of the first yellow fever vaccination. The CDR3 loop is CSAREVTGAGEQFF. DNA for the CDR3: TGCAGTGCTAGAGAAGTAACGGGGGCCGGTGAGCAGTTCTTC.